The 32 T cell receptor beta chains below were found in one sample sequenced in a study of cytomegalovirus exposure and HLA in healthy donors (dated by TCRdb to 2016 to 2017). The receptor library was made with the immunoSEQ multiplex PCR assay. The source is immuneACCESS, and TCRdb retained only in-frame sequences with V and J called. Part of the clones is not carried over; for the studies checked, unresolved V genes explain less than half of this, and the remainder is unexplained. The sample table records some 150,000 clones; approximately 93% of these occur just once. In total, the top ten clones hold 0.6% to 0.85% of the sample. Sequenced input: PBMCs. The receptors come from a man younger than 35 in good health and CMV-seronegative.

The chain carries TRBV30 and TRBJ2-7; the match to TRBD1 covers 10 bases. The J segment lost 5 bases and the V segment lost 0 bases, leaving 10 bases of the junction unmatched. CDR3 length equals 16 residues. Germline V gives CDR1 GTSNPN, CDR2 SVGIG (reference sequence). The CDR3 DNA reads as TGTGCCTGGAGTGTATTTAGGGACAGGGGATTCCACGAGCAGTACTTC. It encodes CAWSVFRDRGFHEQYF.

The V gene is TRBV11-2, the J gene TRBJ1-3; D call uncertain. The CDR3 loop spans 16 amino acids. The germline V and J ends were trimmed by 1 base and 4 bases, with 14 bases remaining between them. The germline V gene has CDR1 SGHAT and CDR2 FQNNGV. The CDR3 bases are TGTGCCAGCAGCTTAGGTCCAGTAGCCTTCGGAAACACCATATATTTT. Its translation: CASSLGPVAFGNTIYF.

This chain joins TRBV6-6 and TRBJ1-2; TRBD1 is a possible D gene (6 bases). The CDR3 length is 15 residues. V was pared by 7 bases and J by 7 bases, with 22 bases between. Per germline, CDR1 MNHNY and CDR2 SVGAGI (reference sequence). Here the CDR3 reads CASITVRAGDGGYTF. DNA for the CDR3: TGTGCCAGCATTACCGTCCGGGCAGGGGATGGTGGCTACACCTTC.

The chain links TRBV11-2 to TRBJ2-7; 7 bases match TRBD1. CDR3 length: 16 residues. V trimming: 5 bases; J trimming: 3 bases; junction bases outside the gene matches: 13. Germline assignment: CDR1 SGHAT and CDR2 FQNNGV. The CDR3 coding sequence is TGTGCCAGCAGCGACCCCACGACAGGGAAGGGCTACGAGCAGTACTTC. Its translation: CASSDPTTGKGYEQYF. The full variable domain, in which reference TRBV11-2 and TRBJ2-7 provide the parts outside the CDR3, is EAGVAQSPRYKIIEKRQSVAFWCNPISGHATLYWYQQILGQGPKLLIQFQNNGVVDDSQLPKDRFSAERLKGVDSTLKIQPAKLEDSAVYLCASSDPTTGKGYEQYFGPGTRLTVT.

The genes are TRBV27 and TRBJ2-3, with 14 bases lining up with TRBD2. Trimming removed 2 bases from V and 3 bases from J; junction bases left unmatched: 16. This CDR3 region has 21 residues. Germline V CDR1 and CDR2: MNHEY, SMNVEV (reference sequence). CDR3 nucleotides: TGTGCCAGCAGTTTAAGGGTCGGGACTAGCGGGAGTAGTTATGGAACAGATACGCAGTATTTT. This gives the protein CASSLRVGTSGSSYGTDTQYF.

CDR3 bases: TGTGCCAGCAGCTTAAACATCGGGGACTATGGCTACACCTTC. Its translation is CASSLNIGDYGYTF. The genes are TRBV11-1 and TRBJ1-2; no reliable D call. The CDR3 totals 14 residues. Germline CDR1 SGHAT, CDR2 FQDESV (reference sequence). Between the trimmed V and J ends, which lost 2 bases and 3 bases, there was a span of 10 bases.

This clone was seen once. The chain employs TRBV5-1 and TRBJ2-3; maybe TRBD2 (5 bases). Trimming took 3 bases from V and 2 from J, leaving 19 bases between them. There are 17 residues in the CDR3. Per the germline V gene, CDR1 is SGHRS and CDR2 is YFSETQ. The CDR3 loop is CASSWATTGNFTDTQYF. The CDR3 DNA sequence: TGCGCCAGCAGCTGGGCGACGACGGGAAATTTCACAGATACGCAGTATTTT.

This chain uses TRBV11-2 with TRBJ2-2; the match to TRBD1 covers 9 bases. The CDR3 extends over 15 amino acids. The V gene's germline CDR1 is SGHAT and CDR2 FQNNGV. Unmatched junction bases numbered 6, after V lost 6 bases and J lost 4 bases. The CDR3 loop reads CASSTNRGRTGELFF. The DNA for the CDR3 is TGTGCCAGCAGTACCAACAGGGGGCGCACCGGGGAGCTGTTTTTT.

The J gene is TRBJ2-5, the V gene TRBV9, with a possible D match to TRBD2 (5 bases). The CDR3 loop spans 16 amino acids. Trimming cost V 4 bases and J 1 base, with 17 bases left between them. In germline, CDR1 is SGDLS, CDR2 YYNGEE. DNA for the CDR3: TGTGCCAGCAGCTTGGGAGCCTCAGGCGGCCAAGAGACCCAGTACTTC. It translates to CASSLGASGGQETQYF.

The DNA of the CDR3 is TGTGCCAGCAGCTTAGCTGGGCTAGCGGCTTACAATGAGCAGTTCTTC. Translated: CASSLAGLAAYNEQFF. This sequence joins TRBV7-2 and TRBJ2-1; 7 nucleotides align to TRBD2. Germline assignment: CDR1 SGHTA and CDR2 FQGNSA. The V segment lost 0 bases and the J segment 4 bases; nucleotides outside the gene matches: 6. The CDR3 loop spans 16 amino acids.

This chain joins TRBV9 and TRBJ2-2, with 9 bases matching TRBD2. Germline trimming cut 3 bases from V and 7 bases from J; bases unmatched to any gene: 7. The CDR3 is 15 residues long. CDR1 SGDLS and CDR2 YYNGEE come from the germline V gene. CDR3 amino acids: CASSASGITSGELFF. CDR3 DNA: TGTGCCAGCAGCGCTAGCGGGATTACGAGCGGGGAGCTGTTTTTT.

The chain combines TRBV11-2 with TRBJ1-5, with a tentative D call TRBD1 (6 bases). The V and J ends lost 4 bases and 0 bases respectively, with 10 bases between them. The CDR3 covers 15 residues. CDR1 and CDR2 from the germline V gene are SGHAT and FQNNGV. CDR3 DNA sequence: TGTGCCAGCAGCTATGGACAGAATAGCAATCAGCCCCAGCATTTT. Translation: CASSYGQNSNQPQHF.

The genes are TRBV6-1 and TRBJ2-3, with 7 bases fitting TRBD2. This CDR3 is built from 15 residues. Trimming took 7 bases from V and 3 from J; bases not matched to a gene: 10. Per the germline V gene, CDR1 is MNHNS and CDR2 is SASEGT. This CDR3 reads CASTATSLSTDTQYF. CDR3 sequence (DNA): TGTGCCAGCACTGCGACTAGCTTGTCAACAGATACGCAGTATTTT.

The CDR3 bases are TGTGCCAGCAGCCCCCCTTTGCAGGCCAGGGGGGACTCCTACGAGCAGTACGTC. Amino acid sequence: CASSPPLQARGDSYEQYV. The rearrangement links TRBV5-5 to TRBJ2-7, with a weak D call TRBD1 (7 bases). The CDR3 totals 18 residues. CDR1 is SGHKS and CDR2 is YYEKEE in the germline V gene (reference sequence). V shed 4 bases and J shed 0 bases, with 23 bases lying between them.

This clone has only one observation. The V gene is TRBV5-8, the J gene TRBJ2-2, with 7 nucleotides matching TRBD1. Per germline, CDR1 SGHTS and CDR2 YDEGEE. CDR3 length: 17 residues. Unmatched junction bases numbered 13, after V lost 4 bases and J lost 4 bases. This CDR3 reads CASSPMATGVSTGELFF. CDR3 nucleotide sequence: TGTGCCAGCAGCCCAATGGCAACAGGGGTGAGCACCGGGGAGCTGTTTTTT.

This clone was counted a single time. The chain uses TRBV7-2 and TRBJ1-2; D gene uncertain. The germline gives CDR1 SGHTA, CDR2 FQGNSA. Trimming took 5 bases from V and 8 from J, leaving 15 bases between them. The CDR3 is 13 residues long. The CDR3: CASSPQRENGYTF. In DNA, the CDR3 is TGTGCCAGCAGCCCTCAGAGGGAGAACGGCTACACCTTC.

The V gene is TRBV11-3, the J gene TRBJ2-1; TRBD2 matches at 11 bases. CDR1 is SGHNT and CDR2 is YENEEA in the germline V gene. The CDR3 covers 19 residues. The trim removed 5 bases at V and 2 bases at J, leaving 14 bases unmatched. The CDR3 nucleotides read TGTGCCAGCAGCCCACTAGCGGGAGTCACCTCCCGTCCCTACAATGAGCAGTTCTTC. Translated, it gives CASSPLAGVTSRPYNEQFF.

V gene TRBV12-5 combines with J gene TRBJ1-2; the D gene is possibly TRBD1 (5 bases). The V end lost 6 bases, the J end lost 8 bases, and 22 bases lay between the germline ends. The CDR3 extends over 15 amino acids. Germline CDR1 is LGHNT and CDR2 is FRNRAP. CDR3 sequence reads: CASGGLSGLKGGYTF. CDR3 in DNA: TGTGCTAGTGGGGGCCTATCAGGGTTAAAAGGGGGCTACACCTTC.

The chain employs TRBV11-2 and TRBJ2-1, with D possibly matching TRBD1 (5 bases). The V and J ends lost 1 base and 3 bases respectively, with 10 bases between them. Germline CDR1 SGHAT, CDR2 FQNNGV. This CDR3 contains 15 residues. The CDR3 reads CASSLVPGRYNEQFF. CDR3 in DNA: TGTGCCAGCAGCTTAGTACCAGGGCGCTACAATGAGCAGTTCTTC.

V gene TRBV27 combines with J gene TRBJ2-1, with a weak D call TRBD1 (6 bases). The CDR3 loop spans 15 amino acids. Trimming cost V 6 bases and J 3 bases, with 15 bases left between them. Looked up from germline, CDR1 is MNHEY and CDR2 is SMNVEV (reference sequence). The DNA of the CDR3 is TGTGCCAGCAGAAAGACCGGGACAAACTACAATGAGCAGTTCTTC. Translation gives CASRKTGTNYNEQFF.

V usage is TRBV5-4 and J usage is TRBJ2-5; D perhaps matches TRBD2 (6 bases). CDR3 size: 14 residues. Germline CDR1 reads SGHNT; CDR2 reads YYREEE (reference sequence). V was cut by 2 bases and J by 0 bases, with 8 bases left in between. CDR3 in DNA: TGTGCCAGCAGCTTCCGGGACTACCAAGAGACCCAGTACTTC. Amino acid sequence: CASSFRDYQETQYF. The full variable domain, in which reference TRBV5-4 and TRBJ2-5 provide the parts outside the CDR3, is ETGVTQSPTHLIKTRGQQVTLRCSSQSGHNTVSWYQQALGQGPQFIFQYYREEENGRGNFPPRFSGLQFPNYSSELNVNALELDDSALYLCASSFRDYQETQYFGPGTRLLVL.

The rearrangement uses TRBV7-2 and TRBJ2-5; D not resolved. V dropped 5 bases and J dropped 1 base, with 11 bases sitting between them. This CDR3 is 14 amino acids long. Germline V CDR1 and CDR2: SGHTA, FQGNSA. The CDR3 nucleotides read TGTGCCAGCAGCCCTCTGGCGGCCCAAGAGACCCAGTACTTC. Translating gives CASSPLAAQETQYF.

The chain links TRBV11-2 to TRBJ2-7; 9 nucleotides agree with TRBD2. Germline CDR1 is SGHAT and CDR2 is FQNNGV. The CDR3 totals 16 residues. The CDR3 nucleotides read TGTGCCAGCACCTTAGGGGCTAGCGGGATCTCCTACGAGCAGTACGTC. This translates into CASTLGASGISYEQYV.

The chain joins TRBV28 to TRBJ2-7; 8 bases agree with TRBD1. CDR1 and CDR2 (germline): MDHEN, SYDVKM. This CDR3 is 14 amino acids long. J was trimmed by 6 bases and V by 7 bases; bases with no gene match: 11. CDR3 in amino acids: CASTPRDRTAEQYV. As DNA, the CDR3 is TGTGCCAGCACCCCTCGGGACAGGACAGCCGAGCAGTACGTC.

The V call is TRBV19, the J call TRBJ2-2; 10 bases fit TRBD1. CDR1 is LNHDA, CDR2 SQIVND, per germline (reference sequence). This CDR3 contains 15 residues. After removal of 4 bases from V and 4 bases from J, the junction contained 3 bases not matched to a gene. The CDR3: CASSTRTGGTGELFF. As DNA, the CDR3 is TGTGCCAGTAGTACCAGGACAGGGGGCACCGGGGAGCTGTTTTTT.

The chain has TRBV19 and TRBJ1-5, with D tentatively TRBD1 (5 bases). This CDR3 is built from 14 residues. V lost 6 bases and J lost 5, with 14 bases in between. Per the germline V gene, CDR1 is LNHDA and CDR2 is SQIVND (reference sequence). DNA for the CDR3: TGTGCCAGTAGGGATAGGCAGGGTCATCAGCCCCAGCATTTT. It codes for CASRDRQGHQPQHF.

The gene calls are TRBV19 and TRBJ2-3; D is perhaps TRBD1 (6 bases). Trimming left V 6 bases short and J 1 base short, with 8 bases between. The CDR3 length is 13 residues. Germline V gene data show CDR1 as LNHDA and CDR2 as SQIVND (reference sequence). The CDR3 DNA follows: TGTGCCAGTAGCGAGGGGGGCACAGATACGCAGTATTTT. This gives the protein CASSEGGTDTQYF.

The V and J genes are TRBV19 and TRBJ2-1, with D uncertain. Per the germline V gene, CDR1 is LNHDA and CDR2 is SQIVND (reference sequence). Between the trimmed V and J ends, which lost 1 base and 6 bases, there was a span of 7 bases. The CDR3 spans 13 residues. This CDR3 is CASSIVQFNEQFF. CDR3 coding DNA: TGTGCCAGTAGTATAGTTCAGTTCAATGAGCAGTTCTTC. Together with reference TRBV19 and TRBJ2-1, the CDR3 gives the full variable domain: DGGITQSPKYLFRKEGQNVTLSCEQNLNHDAMYWYRQDPGQGLRLIYYSQIVNDFQKGDIAEGYSVSREKKESFPLTVTSAQKNPTAFYLCASSIVQFNEQFFGPGTRLTVL.

CDR3 sequence reads: CASSLGQRWASTGELFF. CDR3 coding DNA: TGTGCCAGCAGCTTAGGCCAGCGGTGGGCGAGCACCGGGGAGCTGTTTTTT. The chain links TRBV7-9 to TRBJ2-2; possibly TRBD2 for D (5 bases). The V end lost 1 base, the J end lost 4 bases, and 16 bases lay between the germline ends. The length of the CDR3 is 17 residues. Germline loops: CDR1 SEHNR, CDR2 FQNEAQ (reference sequence).

The chain employs TRBV29-1 and TRBJ2-5; 7 bases align to TRBD1. Germline CDR1 and CDR2: SQVTM and ANQGSEA. This CDR3 is 13 amino acids long. V shed 6 bases, J shed 5 bases, and the junction held 9 bases outside the gene matches. In DNA form, the CDR3 reads TGCAGCGTCGACAGGGCGGTTAGGGAGACCCAGTACTTC. Protein product: CSVDRAVRETQYF.

This chain links TRBV27 with TRBJ2-5; D possibly corresponds to TRBD1 (5 bases). V lost 1 base and J 2 bases, leaving 5 bases between the germline ends. This CDR3 contains 13 residues. Per the germline V gene, CDR1 is MNHEY and CDR2 is SMNVEV (reference sequence). CDR3 residues: CASSLYRQETQYF. CDR3 bases: TGTGCCAGCAGTTTATACAGGCAAGAGACCCAGTACTTC.

The rearrangement joins TRBV9 to TRBJ2-2; 8 positions match TRBD2. This CDR3 spans 17 amino acids. The trim removed 0 bases at V and 4 bases at J, leaving 8 bases unmatched. Per germline, CDR1 SGDLS and CDR2 YYNGEE. In nucleotides, the CDR3 is TGTGCCAGCAGCGTAGCTACCGGTGCGGGGGGCACCGGGGAGCTGTTTTTT. This codes for CASSVATGAGGTGELFF.